This T cell receptor beta chain was sequenced for a study of blood T cell repertoires in COVID-19. As for the study in general: Samples came from the United States, Italy and Spain, spanning acute and convalescent COVID-19. In each case, the material was cDNA or gDNA derived from T cells, B-cell-depleted T cells, or PBMCs.

Germline trimming cut 5 bases from V and 7 bases from J; bases unmatched to any gene: 10. This CDR3 is 17 amino acids long. Germline assignment: CDR1 SGHTA and CDR2 FQGNSA. Study processing details: How many nucleated cells were present was estimated from reference gene primer amplification. Assay used: immunoSEQ multiplex PCR; TCRdb lists only in-frame clones, some missing. The DNA was the basis for D and trimming; V, J and clone size are from that table. The sample includes approximately 110,000 clones, 75% to 85% of them seen just once. The receptor comes from a woman aged 70-85 years with acute or convalescent COVID-19. V usage is TRBV7-2 and J usage is TRBJ2-2; 13 bases fit TRBD2. The sample consisted of peripheral blood. The chain's CDR3 is CASSLGLAGLPVGELFF. CDR3 bases: TGTGCCAGCAGCCTGGGACTAGCGGGACTACCGGTCGGGGAGCTGTTTTTT.